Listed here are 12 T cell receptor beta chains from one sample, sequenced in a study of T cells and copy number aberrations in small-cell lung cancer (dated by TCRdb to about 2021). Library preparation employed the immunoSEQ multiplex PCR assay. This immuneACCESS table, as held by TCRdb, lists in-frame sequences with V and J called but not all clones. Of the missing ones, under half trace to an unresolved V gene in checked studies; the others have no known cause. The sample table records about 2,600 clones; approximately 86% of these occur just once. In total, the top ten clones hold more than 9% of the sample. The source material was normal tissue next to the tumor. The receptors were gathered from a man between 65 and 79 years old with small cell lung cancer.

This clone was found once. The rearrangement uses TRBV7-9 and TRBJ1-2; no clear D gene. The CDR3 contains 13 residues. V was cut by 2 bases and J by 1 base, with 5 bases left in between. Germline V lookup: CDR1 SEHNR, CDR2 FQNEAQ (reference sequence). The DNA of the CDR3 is TGTGCCAGCAGCTTATCAGTTAACTATGGCTACACCTTC. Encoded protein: CASSLSVNYGYTF.

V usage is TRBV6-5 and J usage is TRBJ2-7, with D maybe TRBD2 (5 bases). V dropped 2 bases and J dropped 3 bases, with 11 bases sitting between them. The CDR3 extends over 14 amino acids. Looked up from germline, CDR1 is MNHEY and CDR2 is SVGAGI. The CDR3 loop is CASSYGSGIYEQYF. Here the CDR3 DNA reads TGTGCCAGCAGTTACGGTTCGGGGATCTACGAGCAGTACTTC.

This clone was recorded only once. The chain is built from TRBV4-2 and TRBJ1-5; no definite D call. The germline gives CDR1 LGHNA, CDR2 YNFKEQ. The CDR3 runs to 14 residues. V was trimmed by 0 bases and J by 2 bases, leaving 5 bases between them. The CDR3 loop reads CASSQEEGNQPQHF. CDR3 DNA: TGTGCCAGCAGCCAAGAGGAGGGCAATCAGCCCCAGCATTTT.

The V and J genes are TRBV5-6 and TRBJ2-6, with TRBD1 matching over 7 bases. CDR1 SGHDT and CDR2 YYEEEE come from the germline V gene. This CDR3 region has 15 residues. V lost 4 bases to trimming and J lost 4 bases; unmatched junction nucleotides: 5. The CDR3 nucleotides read TGTGCCAGCAGCCCGACAGGGTTAGGGGCCAACGTCCTGACTTTC. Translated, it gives CASSPTGLGANVLTF.

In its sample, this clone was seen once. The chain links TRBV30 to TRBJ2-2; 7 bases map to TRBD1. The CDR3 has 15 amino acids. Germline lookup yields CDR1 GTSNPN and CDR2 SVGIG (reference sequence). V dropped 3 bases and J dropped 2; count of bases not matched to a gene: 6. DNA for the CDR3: TGTGCCTGGAGATGGGGACAGAGAAACACCGGGGAGCTGTTTTTT. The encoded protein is CAWRWGQRNTGELFF.

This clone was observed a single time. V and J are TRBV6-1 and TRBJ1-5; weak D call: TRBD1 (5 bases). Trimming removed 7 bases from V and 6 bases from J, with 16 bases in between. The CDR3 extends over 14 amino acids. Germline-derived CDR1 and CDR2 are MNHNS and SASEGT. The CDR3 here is CASTLASGGQPQHF. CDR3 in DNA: TGTGCCAGCACCCTGGCATCCGGGGGTCAGCCCCAGCATTTT.

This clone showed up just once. In DNA, the CDR3 is TGTGCCAGCAGCCCACGACAGGGTGGGGAGACCCAGTACTTC. Its translation: CASSPRQGGETQYF. V gene TRBV9 combines with J gene TRBJ2-5; 7 nucleotides line up with TRBD1. In germline, CDR1 is SGDLS, CDR2 YYNGEE. The V gene end was trimmed by 4 bases and the J gene end by 5 bases; junction bases not matched to a gene: 8. The CDR3 runs to 14 residues.

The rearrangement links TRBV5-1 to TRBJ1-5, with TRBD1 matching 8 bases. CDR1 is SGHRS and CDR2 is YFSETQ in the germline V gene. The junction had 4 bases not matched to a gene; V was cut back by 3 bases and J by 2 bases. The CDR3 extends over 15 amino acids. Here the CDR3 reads CASSSTGARNQPQHF. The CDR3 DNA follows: TGCGCCAGCAGCTCGACAGGGGCCCGCAATCAGCCCCAGCATTTT.

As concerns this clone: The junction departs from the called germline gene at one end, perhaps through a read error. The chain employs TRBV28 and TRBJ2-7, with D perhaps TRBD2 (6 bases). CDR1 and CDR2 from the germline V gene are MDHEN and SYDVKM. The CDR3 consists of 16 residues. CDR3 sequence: CASSFQASDPTYEQYF. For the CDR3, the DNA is TGTGCCAGCAGTTTTCAGGCTAGCGACCCGACCTATGAGCAGTACTTC.

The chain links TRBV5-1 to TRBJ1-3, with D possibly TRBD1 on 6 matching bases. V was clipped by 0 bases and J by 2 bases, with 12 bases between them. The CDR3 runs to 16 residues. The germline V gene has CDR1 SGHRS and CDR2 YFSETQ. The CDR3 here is CASSLDGGGAGNTIYF. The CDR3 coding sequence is TGCGCCAGCAGCTTGGATGGAGGGGGTGCTGGAAACACCATATATTTT.

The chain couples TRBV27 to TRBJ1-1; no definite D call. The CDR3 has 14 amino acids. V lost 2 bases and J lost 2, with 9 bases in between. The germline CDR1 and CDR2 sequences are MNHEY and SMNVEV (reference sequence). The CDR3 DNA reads TGTGCCAGCAGTTTACGAAGAGGAAACACTGAAGCTTTCTTT. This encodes CASSLRRGNTEAFF.

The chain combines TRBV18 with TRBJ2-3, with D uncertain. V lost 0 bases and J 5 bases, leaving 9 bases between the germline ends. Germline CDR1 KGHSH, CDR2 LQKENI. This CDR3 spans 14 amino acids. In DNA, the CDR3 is TGTGCCAGCTCACCACCGTGGGGAAGAGATACGCAGTATTTT. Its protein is CASSPPWGRDTQYF.